This T cell receptor beta chain originates from a study of beta chain features in type 1 diabetes. This clone was picked up a small number of times. The antigen is undetermined. Overall study results and limits: More deletions and fewer insertions at VDJ junctions were found in patients with type 1 diabetes.

Isolated RNA was reverse transcribed in full, so expressed TCRB transcripts were sequenced. Some clones are missing from TCRdb's copy, which holds only in-frame ones; the method was immunoSEQ multiplex PCR. Of approximately 160,000 clones listed, about 7.3% are singletons. The V gene end was trimmed by 4 bases and the J gene end by 4 bases; junction bases not matched to a gene: 7. Looked up from germline, CDR1 is SGHRS and CDR2 is YFSETQ. The CDR3 contains 15 residues. The rearrangement joins TRBV5-1 to TRBJ2-5; 10 bases are a match to TRBD2. Sample: central memory CD4+ T cells from blood. The TCR sequence derives from a young man in good health. CDR3 residues: CASSNSGRGGETQYF. As DNA, the CDR3 is TGCGCCAGCAGCAACAGCGGGAGGGGTGGAGAGACCCAGTACTTC.